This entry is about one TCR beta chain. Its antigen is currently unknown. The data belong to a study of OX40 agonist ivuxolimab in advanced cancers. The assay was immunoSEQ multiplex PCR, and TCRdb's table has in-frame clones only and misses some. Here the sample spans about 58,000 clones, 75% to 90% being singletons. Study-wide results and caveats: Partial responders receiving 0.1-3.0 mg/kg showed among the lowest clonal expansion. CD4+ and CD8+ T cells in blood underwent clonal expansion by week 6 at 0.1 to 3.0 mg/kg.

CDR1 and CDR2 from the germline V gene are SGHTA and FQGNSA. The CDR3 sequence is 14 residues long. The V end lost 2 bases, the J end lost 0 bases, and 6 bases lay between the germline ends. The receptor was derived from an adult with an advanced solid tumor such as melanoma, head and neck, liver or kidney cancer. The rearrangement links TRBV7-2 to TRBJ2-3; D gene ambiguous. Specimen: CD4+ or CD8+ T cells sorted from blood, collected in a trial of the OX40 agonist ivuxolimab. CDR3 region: CASSLKQSTDTQYF. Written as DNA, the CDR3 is TGTGCCAGCAGCTTAAAGCAAAGCACAGATACGCAGTATTTT. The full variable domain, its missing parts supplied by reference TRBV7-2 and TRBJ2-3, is GAGVSQSPSNKVTEKGKDVELRCDPISGHTALYWYRQSLGQGLEFLIYFQGNSAPDKSGLPSDRFSAERTGGSVSTLTIQRTQQEDSAVYLCASSLKQSTDTQYFGPGTRLTVL.